This TCR beta chain was sequenced in a study of blood T cell repertoires in COVID-19. At the level of the study: The study drew acute and convalescent COVID-19 samples from the United States, Italy and Spain.

All enrollees were roughly 18 to 100 years old and from roughly 22 US areas. A COVID-19 case was met by exposed participants within 2 weeks before study entry. From germline, CDR1 is SGHRS and CDR2 YFSETQ. The germline V and J ends were trimmed by 5 bases and 8 bases, with 19 bases remaining between them. The CDR3 is 15 residues long. Original processing methods: Estimation of nucleated cell counts was performed using reference gene primer amplification. Method: immunoSEQ multiplex PCR; TCRdb's copy keeps in-frame clones and lacks some. The V and J calls and clone size were taken over from that table, and D and trimming were inferred from the DNA. The table has under 200,000 clones, roughly 84% seen once.

The sequence was obtained from a woman in her twenties or thirties who had been exposed to COVID-19. Sequencing input: PBMCs or T cells enriched from blood (not recorded which). V is TRBV5-1 and J is TRBJ1-4; no definite D call. The CDR3 reads CASRLLGNKNEKLFF. CDR3 DNA: TGCGCCAGCAGGCTTCTCGGGAATAAAAACGAAAAACTGTTTTTT. The full variable domain, in which reference TRBV5-1 and TRBJ1-4 provide the parts outside the CDR3, is KAGVTQTPRYLIKTRGQQVTLSCSPISGHRSVSWYQQTPGQGLQFLFEYFSETQRNKGNFPGRFSGRQFSNSRSEMNVSTLELGDSALYLCASRLLGNKNEKLFFGSGTQLSVL.